Following are 27 T cell receptor beta chains from one sample sequenced in a study of blood T cell repertoires in COVID-19. Here immunoSEQ multiplex PCR was the method, and the copy in TCRdb shows in-frame clones only, minus some. The repertoire holds 95,000 to 150,000 clones, with approximately 80% as singletons. Sequenced sample: peripheral blood. These receptors were taken from a woman aged 65 to 85 with acute or convalescent COVID-19.

V is TRBV5-1 and J is TRBJ1-1; 11 nucleotides agree with TRBD1. J lost 3 bases, V lost 3 bases, and 1 base had no gene match. CDR3 length: 14 amino acids. From germline, CDR1 is SGHRS and CDR2 YFSETQ. CDR3 sequence: CASSWGQGDTEAFF. CDR3 nucleotide sequence: TGCGCCAGCAGCTGGGGACAGGGGGACACTGAAGCTTTCTTT.

The chain is built from TRBV10-3 and TRBJ1-2; 8 nucleotides match TRBD1. The CDR3 totals 13 residues. V trimming: 2 bases; J trimming: 7 bases; junction bases outside the gene matches: 3. In germline, CDR1 is ENHRY, CDR2 SYGVKD. The CDR3: CAISEPRGRGYTF. The DNA for the CDR3 is TGTGCCATCAGTGAGCCCAGGGGGCGTGGCTACACCTTC.

This sequence joins TRBV6-6 and TRBJ1-1; 7 positions match TRBD1. CDR1 is MNHNY, CDR2 SVGAGI, per germline (reference sequence). The V and J ends lost 5 bases and 0 bases, in that order; junction bases with no gene match: 3. CDR3 size: 14 residues. The CDR3 reads CASSMTGLNTEAFF. CDR3 coding DNA: TGTGCCAGCAGTATGACAGGGTTGAACACTGAAGCTTTCTTT.

The chain links TRBV6-6 to TRBJ2-1, with a tentative D call TRBD1 (6 bases). V lost 5 bases and J lost 7, with 15 bases in between. This CDR3 contains 14 residues. Germline CDR1 and CDR2: MNHNY and SVGAGI (reference sequence). This chain's CDR3 is CASSPGTSLNEQFF. The CDR3 DNA follows: TGTGCCAGCAGTCCTGGGACAAGCCTGAATGAGCAGTTCTTC.

The chain has TRBV9 and TRBJ2-3, with D perhaps matching TRBD2 (5 bases). V was clipped by 0 bases and J by 2 bases, with 10 bases between them. The germline gives CDR1 SGDLS, CDR2 YYNGEE. The CDR3 loop spans 15 amino acids. Here the CDR3 DNA reads TGTGCCAGCAGCGTAGCCCCGAGGGACACAGATACGCAGTATTTT. This encodes CASSVAPRDTDTQYF.

The J gene is TRBJ2-5, the V gene TRBV5-1; 8 bases match TRBD2. The germline V gene encodes CDR1 SGHRS and CDR2 YFSETQ. The CDR3 is made up of 13 amino acids. Germline trimming cut 8 bases from V and 2 bases from J; bases unmatched to any gene: 5. The CDR3 bases are TGCGCCAGTCGGTTAGCGGGGCAAGAGACCCAGTACTTC. Protein product: CASRLAGQETQYF.

A few counts support this clone. This sequence joins TRBV7-8 and TRBJ2-7; 11 bases match TRBD2. Germline loops: CDR1 SGHVS, CDR2 FQNEAQ. V lost 1 base to trimming and J lost 2 bases; unmatched junction nucleotides: 13. The CDR3 sequence is 19 residues long. DNA for the CDR3: TGTGCCAGCAGCTTAGTTCTCAGAGGGACTAGCGGTTCTCCCTACGAGCAGTACTTC. As protein: CASSLVLRGTSGSPYEQYF.

The rearrangement joins TRBV11-2 to TRBJ1-2; the D gene is possibly TRBD1 (6 bases). CDR1 SGHAT and CDR2 FQNNGV come from the germline V gene. Trimming removed 6 bases at V and 4 bases at J, with 18 bases between. CDR3 size: 15 residues. CDR3 amino acids: CASRSTGSLSYGYTF. CDR3 nucleotide sequence: TGTGCCAGCAGGTCTACAGGGAGCCTTAGCTATGGCTACACCTTC.

The chain joins TRBV27 to TRBJ2-3, with TRBD2 as a possible D gene (5 bases). There are 14 residues in the CDR3. V was cut by 4 bases and J by 6 bases, with 14 bases left in between. Per the germline V gene, CDR1 is MNHEY and CDR2 is SMNVEV (reference sequence). The DNA for the CDR3 is TGTGCCAGCAGTTCTTTGCGGGCATTCGATACGCAGTATTTT. Translating it yields CASSSLRAFDTQYF.

The chain combines TRBV18 with TRBJ1-5; D call uncertain. Trimming shortened V by 6 bases and J by 6 bases, and 12 bases separated the two germline ends. The CDR3 runs 13 residues. Looked up from germline, CDR1 is KGHSH and CDR2 is LQKENI. CDR3 in amino acids: CASSPAGFQPQHF. The CDR3 DNA sequence: TGTGCCAGCTCGCCGGCAGGATTTCAGCCCCAGCATTTT.

As regards this clone: Other DNA sequences in the same sample also yield this CDR3. The chain has TRBV12-3 or TRBV12-4 and TRBJ1-1, with D unclear. This CDR3 has 13 amino acids. V was pared by 2 bases and J by 5 bases, with 9 bases between. DNA of the CDR3: TGTGCCAGCAGTTTATCAGGAGGGACTGAAGCTTTCTTT. The encoded protein is CASSLSGGTEAFF.

J is TRBJ2-5 and V is TRBV7-9, with D possibly being TRBD2 (6 bases). This CDR3 has 13 amino acids. Germline V gene sequence: CDR1 SEHNR, CDR2 FQNEAQ (reference sequence). Trimming cost V 5 bases and J 7 bases, with 14 bases left between them. For the CDR3, the DNA is TGTGCCAGCAGCCCTGGGCTAGCGACGACCCAGTACTTC. Translated, it gives CASSPGLATTQYF.

V is TRBV2 and J is TRBJ1-5; D is ambiguous. Germline V lookup: CDR1 SNHLY, CDR2 FYNNEI. The V gene lost 1 base and the J gene lost 1 base, with 8 bases spanning the gap. This CDR3 contains 15 residues. CDR3 in amino acids: CASSEGRRSNQPQHF. In nucleotides, the CDR3 is TGTGCCAGCAGTGAAGGCAGGAGGAGCAATCAGCCCCAGCATTTT.

V and J are TRBV11-3 and TRBJ2-7, with unresolved D. Looked up from germline, CDR1 is SGHNT and CDR2 is YENEEA. Trimming cost V 0 bases and J 2 bases, with 5 bases left between them. The CDR3 length is 13 residues. This chain's CDR3 is CASSLEGPYEQYF. The CDR3 DNA follows: TGTGCCAGCAGCTTAGAGGGCCCCTACGAGCAGTACTTC.

The J gene is TRBJ1-1, the V gene TRBV27; TRBD1 matches at 7 bases. This CDR3 has 15 residues. Losses at the gene ends were 6 bases for V and 0 bases for J; bases not matched to a gene: 7. CDR1 is MNHEY and CDR2 is SMNVEV in the germline V gene (reference sequence). The CDR3 DNA sequence: TGTGCCAGCAGAAAGGGACAGCGAATGAACACTGAAGCTTTCTTT. Protein product: CASRKGQRMNTEAFF.

The chain couples TRBV30 to TRBJ1-2; the D is unclear. The germline V gene encodes CDR1 GTSNPN and CDR2 SVGIG (reference sequence). Trimming shortened V by 0 bases and J by 7 bases, and 6 bases separated the two germline ends. This CDR3 comprises 11 residues. CDR3: CAWSVGGGYTF. In DNA form, the CDR3 reads TGTGCCTGGAGTGTAGGCGGTGGCTACACCTTC. Drawing the rest from reference TRBV30 and TRBJ1-2, the complete variable domain is SQTIHQWPATLVQPVGSPLSLECTVEGTSNPNLYWYRQAAGRGLQLLFYSVGIGQISSEVPQNLSASRPQDRQFILSSKKLLLSDSGFYLCAWSVGGGYTFGSGTRLTVV.

The CDR3 DNA reads TGTGCCAGTAGTATAGGCCTGAGTTCCAGCGGGACCAACACTGAAGCTTTCTTT. Amino acid sequence: CASSIGLSSSGTNTEAFF. J is TRBJ1-1 and V is TRBV19, with D possibly TRBD1 on 5 matching bases. V gave up 1 base and J gave up 2 bases, with 20 bases separating them. There are 18 residues in the CDR3. Germline CDR1 reads LNHDA; CDR2 reads SQIVND (reference sequence).

The chain combines TRBV18 with TRBJ1-5; D may be TRBD1 (6 bases). CDR3 length equals 13 residues. Germline V gene sequence: CDR1 KGHSH, CDR2 LQKENI. Trimming cost V 4 bases and J 4 bases, with 8 bases left between them. The chain's CDR3 is CASSLQGNQPQHF. Here the CDR3 DNA reads TGTGCCAGCTCACTTCAGGGGAATCAGCCCCAGCATTTT.

The chain employs TRBV7-9 and TRBJ2-5; D might be TRBD1 (6 bases). Trimming removed 5 bases at V and 1 base at J, with 14 bases between. Germline V CDR1 and CDR2: SEHNR, FQNEAQ (reference sequence). The CDR3 extends over 15 amino acids. CDR3 in DNA: TGTGCCAGCAGCGGACCAGGGGACATCCAAGAGACCCAGTACTTC. Residues: CASSGPGDIQETQYF.

The chain recombines TRBV6-2 or TRBV6-3 with TRBJ1-5; 7 nucleotides agree with TRBD1. With V trimmed by 6 bases and J by 0 bases, 20 bases remained unmatched. The CDR3 totals 20 residues. Germline V gene sequence: CDR1 MNHEY, CDR2 SVGEGT. The CDR3 coding sequence is TGTGCCAGCAGCCCCCCCCGACAGGGATTGGGCCGGCATAGCAATCAGCCCCAGCATTTT. It is translated as CASSPPRQGLGRHSNQPQHF.

CDR3 sequence reads: CASSSRSGGVSVTQYF. DNA for the CDR3: TGTGCCAGCAGCTCCCGTAGCGGGGGGGTGTCTGTGACCCAGTACTTC. V gene TRBV7-2 combines with J gene TRBJ2-5, with 11 nucleotides matching TRBD2. This CDR3 has 16 residues. Germline trimming cut 4 bases from V and 7 bases from J; bases unmatched to any gene: 11. Per the germline V gene, CDR1 is SGHTA and CDR2 is FQGNSA.

This clone was counted a few times. V usage is TRBV3-1 (or the pseudogene TRBV3-2) and J usage is TRBJ1-2; 8 bases fit TRBD1. This CDR3 spans 14 amino acids. The junction had 9 bases not matched to a gene; V was cut back by 4 bases and J by 8 bases. Germline V lookup: CDR1 LGHDT, CDR2 YNNKEL (reference sequence). The CDR3 DNA reads TGTGCCAGCAGCCCGGACAGGGCGGTGTGGGGCTACACCTTC. Translating it yields CASSPDRAVWGYTF.

The chain employs TRBV11-3 and TRBJ1-1; no reliable D call. Trimming removed 3 bases from V and 1 base from J, with 6 bases in between. CDR1 is SGHNT and CDR2 is YENEEA in the germline V gene. This CDR3 is 13 amino acids long. DNA for the CDR3: TGTGCCAGCAGCTTTCCAGGGAACACTGAAGCTTTCTTT. It specifies CASSFPGNTEAFF.

The gene calls are TRBV7-6 and TRBJ1-1, with D tentatively TRBD1 (6 bases). The CDR3 covers 14 residues. The germline V gene has CDR1 SGHVS and CDR2 FNYEAQ. Trimming removed 0 bases at V and 4 bases at J, with 9 bases between. Here the CDR3 reads CASSLARGGTEAFF. CDR3 DNA sequence: TGTGCCAGCAGCTTAGCGAGAGGGGGCACTGAAGCTTTCTTT.

The CDR3 DNA is TGTGCCAGCAGTTTACTCCGGGACACGCCTAACTATGGCTACACCTTC. Residues: CASSLLRDTPNYGYTF. The chain has TRBV6-6 and TRBJ1-2; weak D call: TRBD1 (6 bases). Per the germline V gene, CDR1 is MNHNY and CDR2 is SVGAGI (reference sequence). The CDR3 spans 16 residues. The ends were cut back, 4 bases at V and 0 bases at J, with 15 bases in the middle.

The chain has TRBV5-1 and TRBJ2-5, with 14 nucleotides matching TRBD2. Germline CDR1 and CDR2: SGHRS and YFSETQ. The CDR3 covers 16 residues. V was clipped by 3 bases and J by 2 bases; unmatched bases: 3. CDR3 sequence (DNA): TGCGCCAGCAGCTGGGGACTAGCGGGGGCGCAAGAGACCCAGTACTTC. Translating it yields CASSWGLAGAQETQYF.

The CDR3 DNA reads as TGCGCCAGCAGCTTGTTCACCTATTCGACAGGCAATGAGCAGTTCTTC. It yields the protein CASSLFTYSTGNEQFF. The chain employs TRBV5-1 and TRBJ2-1; maybe TRBD1 (6 bases). Germline CDR1 is SGHRS and CDR2 is YFSETQ. V was cut by 1 base and J by 6 bases, with 17 bases left in between. This CDR3 contains 16 residues.